This T cell receptor beta chain was identified in a study of post-analysis software for immune sequencing data. This clonotype was counted between two and nine times. What it binds is not known. Regarding the study as a whole: Those with multiple sclerosis, the patient group, showed significantly lower normalized Chao1 diversity than controls. Higher frequency in patients than in controls was seen for roughly five TRBV segments, with TRBV5-6, TRBV5-1 and TRBV20-1 among them.

The CDR3 runs 14 residues. The V gene lost 4 bases and the J gene lost 4 bases, with 14 bases spanning the gap. The germline gives CDR1 SGDLS, CDR2 YYNGEE. Sequencing libraries made from TCR beta cDNA carried unique molecular identifiers. TCRdb re-called the PCR reads through MiXCR, storing one row per CDR3 protein. The table shows hundreds of thousands of distinct CDR3 sequences, with 30% occurring only once. The specimen was blood. The receptor's source is a girl under 18 with multiple sclerosis. This sequence joins TRBV9 and TRBJ1-2; D is perhaps TRBD1 (6 bases). The CDR3 DNA follows: TGTGCCAGCAGCCCCGCCGGGGGGGCCTATGGCTACACCTTC. This encodes CASSPAGGAYGYTF.